This entry describes one T cell receptor beta chain. This sample is part of a study of regulatory T cells in long-lasting Graves disease. TCR beta libraries were built with iRepertoire HTBI primers and Arm-PCR of CDR3 regions. Via MiXCR, TCRdb re-called the multiplex PCR reads, giving one row per CDR3 protein. The sample records about 660,000 distinct CDR3 sequences, around 30% being singletons. Time point reported: persistent/refractory GD, antithyroid drugs over 5 years with positive TRAb. TCR sequences were obtained from RNA taken from PBMCs. Each patient gave 7 to 9 milliliters of EDTA-anticoagulated peripheral blood. The clonotype comes from a female donor with Graves disease. Sequencing was performed on peripheral blood mononuclear cells (PBMCs), taken when the disease was refractory, from a patient treated with antithyroid drugs.

CDR3 DNA: TGTGCCAGCAGTTACTCCCCGGACAGGGATAATCAGCCCCAGCATTTT. Its translation is CASSYSPDRDNQPQHF. The V call is TRBV6-5, the J call TRBJ1-5, with 8 bases lining up with TRBD1. J lost 4 bases, V lost 0 bases, and 5 bases had no gene match. The CDR3 sequence is 16 residues long. Germline-derived CDR1 and CDR2 are MNHEY and SVGAGI.